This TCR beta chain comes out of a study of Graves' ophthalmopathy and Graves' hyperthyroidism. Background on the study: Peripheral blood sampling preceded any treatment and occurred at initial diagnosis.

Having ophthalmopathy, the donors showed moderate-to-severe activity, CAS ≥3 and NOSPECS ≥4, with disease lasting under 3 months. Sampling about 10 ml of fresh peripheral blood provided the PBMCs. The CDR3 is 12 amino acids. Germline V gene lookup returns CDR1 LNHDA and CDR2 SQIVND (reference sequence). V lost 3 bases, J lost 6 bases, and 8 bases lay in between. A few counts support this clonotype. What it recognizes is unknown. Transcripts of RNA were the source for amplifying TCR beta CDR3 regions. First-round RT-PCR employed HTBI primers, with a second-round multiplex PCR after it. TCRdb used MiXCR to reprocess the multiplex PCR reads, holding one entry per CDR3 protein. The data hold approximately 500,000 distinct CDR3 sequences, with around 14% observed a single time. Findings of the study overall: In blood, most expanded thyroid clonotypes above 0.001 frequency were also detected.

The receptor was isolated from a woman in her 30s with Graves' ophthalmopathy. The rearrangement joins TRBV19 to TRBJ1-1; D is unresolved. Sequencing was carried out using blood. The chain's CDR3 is CASSMIPAEAFF. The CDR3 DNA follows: TGTGCCAGTAGTATGATCCCAGCTGAAGCTTTCTTT.